This T cell receptor beta chain was found in a study of blood T cell repertoires in COVID-19. Study as a whole: Samples taken during acute and convalescent COVID-19 were collected in the United States, Italy and Spain. From T cells, B-cell-depleted T cells, or PBMCs came the material, which was cDNA or gDNA.

The count of this clone is one. This CDR3 is built from 17 residues. Germline values: CDR1 SGHRS, CDR2 YFSETQ. The V and J ends lost 5 bases and 8 bases, in that order; junction bases with no gene match: 16. Source study methods: Estimation of nucleated cell counts relied on the amplification of reference gene primers. Generated by immunoSEQ multiplex PCR, the TCRdb table keeps only in-frame clones and is missing some. V, J and clone size were drawn from that table, and D and trimming were deduced from the DNA. The profile shows just under 150,000 clones, 75% to 90% of them singletons. The chain joins TRBV5-1 to TRBJ2-3; 11 nucleotides agree with TRBD2. This receptor was identified in a human donor in a cohort sampled during active COVID-19. Sequenced sample: peripheral blood. As DNA, the CDR3 is TGCGCCAGCAGTTACACTAGCGGGGGCCCCGAGTGGGGTACGCAGTATTTT. Translated: CASSYTSGGPEWGTQYF.